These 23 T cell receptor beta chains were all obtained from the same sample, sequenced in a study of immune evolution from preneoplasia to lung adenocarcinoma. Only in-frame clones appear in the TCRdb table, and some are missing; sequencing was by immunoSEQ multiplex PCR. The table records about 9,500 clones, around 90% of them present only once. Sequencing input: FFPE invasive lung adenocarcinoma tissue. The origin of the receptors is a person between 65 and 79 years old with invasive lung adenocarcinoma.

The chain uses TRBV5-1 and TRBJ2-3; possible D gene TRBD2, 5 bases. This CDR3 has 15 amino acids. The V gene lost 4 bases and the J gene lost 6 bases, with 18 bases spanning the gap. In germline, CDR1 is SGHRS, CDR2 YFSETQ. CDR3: CASSPGRPERDTQYF. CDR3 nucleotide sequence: TGCGCCAGCAGCCCGGGGAGACCCGAAAGGGATACGCAGTATTTT.

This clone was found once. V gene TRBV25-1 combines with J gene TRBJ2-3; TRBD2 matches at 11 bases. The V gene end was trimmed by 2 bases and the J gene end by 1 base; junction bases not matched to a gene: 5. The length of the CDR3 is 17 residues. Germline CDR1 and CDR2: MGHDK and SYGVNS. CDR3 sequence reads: CASSERSGLAGTDTQYF. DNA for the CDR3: TGTGCCAGCAGTGAACGTTCGGGACTAGCGGGCACAGATACGCAGTATTTT.

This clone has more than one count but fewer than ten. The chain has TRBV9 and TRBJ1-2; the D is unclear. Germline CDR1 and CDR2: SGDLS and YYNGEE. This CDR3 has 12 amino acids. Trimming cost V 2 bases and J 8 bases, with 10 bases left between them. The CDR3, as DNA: TGTGCCAGCAGCGTGGGCCTTCGCGGCTACACCTTC. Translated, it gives CASSVGLRGYTF.

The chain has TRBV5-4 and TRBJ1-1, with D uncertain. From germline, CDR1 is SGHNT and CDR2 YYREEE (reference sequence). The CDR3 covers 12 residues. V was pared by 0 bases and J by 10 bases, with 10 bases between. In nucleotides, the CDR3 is TGTGCCAGCAGCTTGGATTCCAGTGGAGCTTTCTTT. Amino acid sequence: CASSLDSSGAFF.

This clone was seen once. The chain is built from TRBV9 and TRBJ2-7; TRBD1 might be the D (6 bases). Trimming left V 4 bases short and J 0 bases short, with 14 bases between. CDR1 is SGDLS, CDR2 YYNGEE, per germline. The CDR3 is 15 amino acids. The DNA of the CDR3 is TGTGCCAGCAGCCCGCAGGGGTCGAGCTCCTACGAGCAGTACTTC. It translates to CASSPQGSSSYEQYF.

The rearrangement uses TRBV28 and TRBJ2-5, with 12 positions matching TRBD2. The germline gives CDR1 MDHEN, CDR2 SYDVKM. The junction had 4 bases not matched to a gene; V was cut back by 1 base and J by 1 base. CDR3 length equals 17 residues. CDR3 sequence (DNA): TGTGCCAGCAGTTTATCCACTAGCGGGAGGATCCAAGAGACCCAGTACTTC. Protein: CASSLSTSGRIQETQYF.

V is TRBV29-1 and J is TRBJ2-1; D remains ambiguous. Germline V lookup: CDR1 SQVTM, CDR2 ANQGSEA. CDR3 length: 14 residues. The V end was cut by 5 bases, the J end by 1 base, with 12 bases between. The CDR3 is CSVRPGPSYNEQFF. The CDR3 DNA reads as TGCAGCGTTCGCCCCGGACCATCCTACAATGAGCAGTTCTTC.

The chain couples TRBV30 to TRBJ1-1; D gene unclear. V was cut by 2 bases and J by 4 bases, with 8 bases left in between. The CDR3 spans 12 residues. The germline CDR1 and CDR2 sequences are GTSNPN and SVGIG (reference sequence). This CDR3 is CAWSFPSTEAFF. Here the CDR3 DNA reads TGTGCCTGGAGTTTCCCCAGCACTGAAGCTTTCTTT.

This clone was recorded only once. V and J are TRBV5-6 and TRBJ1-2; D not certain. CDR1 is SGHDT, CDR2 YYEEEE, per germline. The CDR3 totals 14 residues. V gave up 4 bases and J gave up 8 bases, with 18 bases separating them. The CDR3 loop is CASSPSAAGLGYTF. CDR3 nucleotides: TGTGCCAGCAGCCCGTCCGCGGCCGGGCTGGGCTACACCTTC.

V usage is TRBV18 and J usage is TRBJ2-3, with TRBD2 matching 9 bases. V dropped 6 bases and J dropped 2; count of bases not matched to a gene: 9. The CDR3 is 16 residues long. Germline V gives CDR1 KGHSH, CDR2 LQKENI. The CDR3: CASSQATSGTTDTQYF. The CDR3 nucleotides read TGTGCCAGCTCCCAAGCGACTAGCGGAACCACAGATACGCAGTATTTT. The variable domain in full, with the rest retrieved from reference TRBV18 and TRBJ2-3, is NAGVMQNPRHLVRRRGQEARLRCSPMKGHSHVYWYRQLPEEGLKFMVYLQKENIIDESGMPKERFSAEFPKEGPSILRIQQVVRGDSAAYFCASSQATSGTTDTQYFGPGTRLTVL.

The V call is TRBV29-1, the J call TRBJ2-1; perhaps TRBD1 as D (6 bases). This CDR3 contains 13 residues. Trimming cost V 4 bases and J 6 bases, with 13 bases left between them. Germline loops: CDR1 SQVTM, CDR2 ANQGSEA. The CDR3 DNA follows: TGCAGCGTTGTTAGAACAGGGCTCAATGAGCAGTTCTTC. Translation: CSVVRTGLNEQFF.

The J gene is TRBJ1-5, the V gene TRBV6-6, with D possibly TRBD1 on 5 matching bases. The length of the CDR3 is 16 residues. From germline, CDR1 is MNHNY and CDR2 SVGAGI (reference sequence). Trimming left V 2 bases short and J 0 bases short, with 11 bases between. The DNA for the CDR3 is TGTGCCAGCAGTTACGGGGGGGTCCTTAGCAATCAGCCCCAGCATTTT. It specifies CASSYGGVLSNQPQHF.

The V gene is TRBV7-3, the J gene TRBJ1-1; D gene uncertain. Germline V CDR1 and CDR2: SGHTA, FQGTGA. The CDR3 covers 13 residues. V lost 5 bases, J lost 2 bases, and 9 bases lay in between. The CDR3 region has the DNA TGTGCCAGCAGCCCTAGCACAAACACTGAAGCTTTCTTT. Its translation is CASSPSTNTEAFF.

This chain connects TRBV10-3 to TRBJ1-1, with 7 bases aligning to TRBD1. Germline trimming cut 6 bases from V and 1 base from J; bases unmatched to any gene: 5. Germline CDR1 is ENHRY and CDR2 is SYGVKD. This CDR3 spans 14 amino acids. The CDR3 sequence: CAIRGTAENTEAFF. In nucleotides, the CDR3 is TGTGCCATCAGAGGGACAGCAGAGAACACTGAAGCTTTCTTT.

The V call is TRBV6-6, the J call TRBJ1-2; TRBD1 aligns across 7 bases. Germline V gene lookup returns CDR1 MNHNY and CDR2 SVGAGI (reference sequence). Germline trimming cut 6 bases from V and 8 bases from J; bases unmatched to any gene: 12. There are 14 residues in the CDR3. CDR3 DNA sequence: TGTGCCAGCAGCCAGGGGGGCGGACGTTCGGGCTACACCTTC. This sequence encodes CASSQGGGRSGYTF.

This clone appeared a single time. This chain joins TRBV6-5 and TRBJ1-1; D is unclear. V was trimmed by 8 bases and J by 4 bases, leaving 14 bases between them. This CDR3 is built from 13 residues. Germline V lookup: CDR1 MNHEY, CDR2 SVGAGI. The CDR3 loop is CASCSNSFTEAFF. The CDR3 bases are TGTGCCAGCTGTTCGAACTCTTTCACTGAAGCTTTCTTT.

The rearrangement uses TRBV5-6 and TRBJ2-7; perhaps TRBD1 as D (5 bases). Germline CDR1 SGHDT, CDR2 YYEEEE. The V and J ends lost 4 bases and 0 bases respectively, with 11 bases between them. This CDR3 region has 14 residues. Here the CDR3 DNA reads TGTGCCAGCAGCCCCACCAGGGCCTCCTACGAGCAGTACTTC. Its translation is CASSPTRASYEQYF.

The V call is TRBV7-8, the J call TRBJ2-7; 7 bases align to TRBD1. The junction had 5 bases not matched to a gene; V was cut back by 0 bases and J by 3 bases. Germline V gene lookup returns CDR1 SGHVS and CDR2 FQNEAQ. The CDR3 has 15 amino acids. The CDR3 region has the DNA TGTGCCAGCAGCTTAGCGCCAGGGGGTGGCTACGAGCAGTACTTC. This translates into CASSLAPGGGYEQYF. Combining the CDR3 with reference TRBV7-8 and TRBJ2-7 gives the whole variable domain GAGVSQSPRYKVAKRGQDVALRCDPISGHVSLFWYQQALGQGPEFLTYFQNEAQLDKSGLPSDRFFAERPEGSVSTLKIQRTQQEDSAVYLCASSLAPGGGYEQYFGPGTRLTVT.

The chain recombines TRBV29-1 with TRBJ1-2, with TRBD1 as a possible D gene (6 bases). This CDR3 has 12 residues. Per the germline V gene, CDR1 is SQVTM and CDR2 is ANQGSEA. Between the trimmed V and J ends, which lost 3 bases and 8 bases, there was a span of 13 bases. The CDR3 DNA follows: TGCAGCGTTGAGGGGTCGGGGGGCGGCTACACCTTC. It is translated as CSVEGSGGGYTF.

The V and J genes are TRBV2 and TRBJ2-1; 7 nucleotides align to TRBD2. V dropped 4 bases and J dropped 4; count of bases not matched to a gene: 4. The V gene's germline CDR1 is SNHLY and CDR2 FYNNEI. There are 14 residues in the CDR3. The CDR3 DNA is TGTGCCAGCAGTGGGCTAGCGGATTACAATGAGCAGTTCTTC. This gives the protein CASSGLADYNEQFF.

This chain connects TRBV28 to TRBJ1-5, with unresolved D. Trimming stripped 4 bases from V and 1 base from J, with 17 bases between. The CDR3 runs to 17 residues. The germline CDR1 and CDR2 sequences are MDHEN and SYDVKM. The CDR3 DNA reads TGTGCCAGCAGTTCCCGTGGGCCCCTTGGGAGCAATCAGCCCCAGCATTTT. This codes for CASSSRGPLGSNQPQHF.

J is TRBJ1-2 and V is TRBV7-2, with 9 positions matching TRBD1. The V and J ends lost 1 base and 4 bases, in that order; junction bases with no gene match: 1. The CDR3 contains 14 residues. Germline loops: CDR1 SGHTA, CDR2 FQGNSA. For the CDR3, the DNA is TGTGCCAGCAGCTTAGGGACAGGGGCCTATGGCTACACCTTC. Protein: CASSLGTGAYGYTF. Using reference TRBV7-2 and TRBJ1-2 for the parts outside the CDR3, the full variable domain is GAGVSQSPSNKVTEKGKDVELRCDPISGHTALYWYRQSLGQGLEFLIYFQGNSAPDKSGLPSDRFSAERTGGSVSTLTIQRTQQEDSAVYLCASSLGTGAYGYTFGSGTRLTVV.

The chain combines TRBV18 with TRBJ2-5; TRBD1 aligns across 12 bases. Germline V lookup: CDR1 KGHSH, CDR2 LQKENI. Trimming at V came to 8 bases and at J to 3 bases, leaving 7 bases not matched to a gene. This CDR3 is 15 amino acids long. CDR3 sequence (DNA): TGTGCCAGCACACAGGGACAGGGGGCTAAAGAGACCCAGTACTTC. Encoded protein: CASTQGQGAKETQYF.